Sequencing of this T cell receptor beta chain was carried out in a study of Ad26.COV2.S vaccination and SARS-CoV-2 variants. The CDR3 contains 14 residues. The ends were cut back, 0 bases at V and 3 bases at J, with 6 bases in the middle. The germline CDR1 and CDR2 sequences are LGHDT and YNNKEL (reference sequence). The treatment denotes: over 15 received Ad26.COV2.S at low or high dose, single or two shots; 5 received placebo; per-sample allocation not given. Each sample was drawn 63 days after the first injection (of vaccine or placebo). As its vector, the vaccine had Ad26, which expressed Wuhan-strain SARS-CoV-2 spike. Assay used: immunoSEQ multiplex PCR; TCRdb lists only in-frame clones, some missing. The repertoire has some 410,000 clones, around 92% of them found once; the top ten carry approximately 1.6%.

This TCR came from a person aged 18-60 years who received the Ad26.COV2.S COVID-19 vaccine or a placebo. This rearrangement joins TRBV3-1 (or the pseudogene TRBV3-2) to TRBJ2-1; D unresolved. The specimen comprised peripheral blood, sampled in a trial of Ad26.COV2.S vaccine versus placebo. The CDR3 DNA follows: TGTGCCAGCAGCCAAGATTCCCTCTACAATGAGCAGTTCTTC. This codes for CASSQDSLYNEQFF.